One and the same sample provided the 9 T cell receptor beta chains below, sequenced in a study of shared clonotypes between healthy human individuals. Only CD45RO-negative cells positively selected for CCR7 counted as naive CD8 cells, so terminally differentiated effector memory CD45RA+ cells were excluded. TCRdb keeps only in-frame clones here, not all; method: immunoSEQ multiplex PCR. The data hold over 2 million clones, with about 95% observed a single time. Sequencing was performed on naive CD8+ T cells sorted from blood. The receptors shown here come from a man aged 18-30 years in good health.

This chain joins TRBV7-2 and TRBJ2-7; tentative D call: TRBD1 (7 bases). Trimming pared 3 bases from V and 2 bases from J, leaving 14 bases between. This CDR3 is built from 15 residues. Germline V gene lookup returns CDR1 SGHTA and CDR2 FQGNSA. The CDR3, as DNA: TGTGCCAGCAGCTTCAGTGCCAGGGGGGCCTACGAGCAGTACTTC. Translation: CASSFSARGAYEQYF.

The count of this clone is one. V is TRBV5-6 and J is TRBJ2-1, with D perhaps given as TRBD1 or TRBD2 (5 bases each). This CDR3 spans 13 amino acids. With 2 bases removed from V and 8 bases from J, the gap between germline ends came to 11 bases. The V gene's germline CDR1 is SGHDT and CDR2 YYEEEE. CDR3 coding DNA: TGTGCCAGCAGCTTTCAGGGAGCGGATGAGCAGTTCTTC. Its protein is CASSFQGADEQFF.

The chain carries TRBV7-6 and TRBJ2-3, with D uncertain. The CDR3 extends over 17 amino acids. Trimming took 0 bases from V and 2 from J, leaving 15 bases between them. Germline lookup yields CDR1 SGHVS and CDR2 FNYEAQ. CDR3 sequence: CASSLAVLAATTDTQYF. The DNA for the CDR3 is TGTGCCAGCAGCTTAGCGGTTTTAGCTGCGACCACAGATACGCAGTATTTT. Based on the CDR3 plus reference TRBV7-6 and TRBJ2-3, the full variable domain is GAGVSQSPRYKVTKRGQDVALRCDPISGHVSLYWYRQALGQGPEFLTYFNYEAQQDKSGLPNDRFSAERPEGSISTLTIQRTEQRDSAMYRCASSLAVLAATTDTQYFGPGTRLTVL.

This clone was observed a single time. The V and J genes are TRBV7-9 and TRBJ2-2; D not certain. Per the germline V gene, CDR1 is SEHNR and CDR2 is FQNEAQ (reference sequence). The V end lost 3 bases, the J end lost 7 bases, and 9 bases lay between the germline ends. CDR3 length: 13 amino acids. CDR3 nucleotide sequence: TGTGCCAGCAGCTTTCCGTGGGTCGGGGAGCTGTTTTTT. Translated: CASSFPWVGELFF. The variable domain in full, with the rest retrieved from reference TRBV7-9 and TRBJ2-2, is DTGVSQNPRHKITKRGQNVTFRCDPISEHNRLYWYRQTLGQGPEFLTYFQNEAQLEKSRLLSDRFSAERPKGSFSTLEIQRTEQGDSAMYLCASSFPWVGELFFGEGSRLTVL.

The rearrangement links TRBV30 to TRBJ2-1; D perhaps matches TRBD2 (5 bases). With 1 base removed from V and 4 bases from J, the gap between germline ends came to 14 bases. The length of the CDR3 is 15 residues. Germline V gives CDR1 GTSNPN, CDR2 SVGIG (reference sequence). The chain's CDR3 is CAWSGYPGLYNEQFF. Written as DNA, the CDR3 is TGTGCCTGGAGTGGTTATCCGGGATTGTACAATGAGCAGTTCTTC. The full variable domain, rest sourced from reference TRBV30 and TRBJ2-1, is SQTIHQWPATLVQPVGSPLSLECTVEGTSNPNLYWYRQAAGRGLQLLFYSVGIGQISSEVPQNLSASRPQDRQFILSSKKLLLSDSGFYLCAWSGYPGLYNEQFFGPGTRLTVL.

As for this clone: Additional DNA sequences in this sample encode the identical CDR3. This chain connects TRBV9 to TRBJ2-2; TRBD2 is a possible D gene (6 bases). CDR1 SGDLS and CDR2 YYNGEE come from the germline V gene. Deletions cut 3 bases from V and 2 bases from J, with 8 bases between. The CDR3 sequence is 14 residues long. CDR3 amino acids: CASSGLENTGELFF. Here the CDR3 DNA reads TGTGCCAGCAGCGGACTAGAAAACACCGGGGAGCTGTTTTTT. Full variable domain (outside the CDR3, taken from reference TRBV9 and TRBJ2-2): DSGVTQTPKHLITATGQRVTLRCSPRSGDLSVYWYQQSLDQGLQFLIQYYNGEERAKGNILERFSAQQFPDLHSELNLSSLELGDSALYFCASSGLENTGELFFGEGSRLTVL.

CDR3 sequence reads: CASSLGWGTDQPQHF. The CDR3 DNA follows: TGTGCCAGCAGTTTGGGGTGGGGTACCGATCAGCCCCAGCATTTT. V is TRBV27 and J is TRBJ1-5; unclear D gene. Germline CDR1 MNHEY, CDR2 SMNVEV (reference sequence). The CDR3 runs to 15 residues. The V end lost 3 bases, the J end lost 5 bases, and 14 bases lay between the germline ends.

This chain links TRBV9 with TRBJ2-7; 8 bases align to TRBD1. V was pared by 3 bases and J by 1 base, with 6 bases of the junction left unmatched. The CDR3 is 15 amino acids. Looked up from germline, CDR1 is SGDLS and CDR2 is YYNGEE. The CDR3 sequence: CASSAGQELSYEQYF. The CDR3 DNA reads TGTGCCAGCAGCGCGGGACAGGAATTGTCCTACGAGCAGTACTTC.

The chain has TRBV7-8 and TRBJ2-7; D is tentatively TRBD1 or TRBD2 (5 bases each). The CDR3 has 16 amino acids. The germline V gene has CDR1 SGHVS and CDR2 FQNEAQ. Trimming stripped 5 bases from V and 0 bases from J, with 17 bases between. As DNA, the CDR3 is TGTGCCAGCAGCACGGGACCTCCAGGGAGCTCCTACGAGCAGTACTTC. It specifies CASSTGPPGSSYEQYF.